This entry lists 24 T cell receptor beta chains sequenced from one sample in a study of T cells in Graves' hyperthyroidism and ophthalmopathy. Amplified TCR beta CDR3 regions came from RNA transcripts. HTBI primers were the set used in a first-round RT-PCR of the TCR CDR3. MiXCR, applied by TCRdb to the multiplex PCR reads, yields one record per CDR3 protein. Of 40,000 or so distinct CDR3 sequences in the sample, less than 50% were seen once. Input material: blood. These receptors originate from a woman in her fifties or sixties with Graves' hyperthyroidism that later progressed to Graves' ophthalmopathy.

This clonotype was observed many times. This chain connects TRBV20-1 to TRBJ2-4; D is uncertain. The length of the CDR3 is 14 residues. With 5 bases removed from V and 0 bases from J, the gap between germline ends came to 11 bases. Germline V CDR1 and CDR2: DFQATT, SNEGSKA (reference sequence). The CDR3 DNA reads TGCAGTGCTCCTGGCAGGCTAGCCAAAAACATTCAGTACTTC. This translates into CSAPGRLAKNIQYF.

The V gene is TRBV20-1, the J gene TRBJ1-5, with a possible D match to TRBD1 (5 bases). In germline, CDR1 is DFQATT, CDR2 SNEGSKA (reference sequence). Trimming removed 6 bases from V and 7 bases from J, with 25 bases in between. The CDR3 covers 16 residues. The CDR3 region has the DNA TGCAGTGCCTCTCACTCGGGAGGGGCGGGGGGGCAGCCCCAGCATTTT. Its translation is CSASHSGGAGGQPQHF.

This rearrangement joins TRBV19 to TRBJ1-3; D is unresolved. The ends were cut back, 8 bases at V and 0 bases at J, with 11 bases in the middle. CDR3 length: 14 amino acids. Germline V gene sequence: CDR1 LNHDA, CDR2 SQIVND (reference sequence). The DNA of the CDR3 is TGTGCCAGTCAGACATCTTTCTCTGGAAACACCATATATTTT. This encodes CASQTSFSGNTIYF.

This clonotype is deemed medium-sized (0.01 to 0.1%). The chain is built from TRBV2 and TRBJ1-5, with unresolved D. This CDR3 is built from 12 residues. Looked up from germline, CDR1 is SNHLY and CDR2 is FYNNEI. V was clipped by 5 bases and J by 3 bases, with 5 bases between them. CDR3 DNA sequence: TGTGCCAGCAGTAACACCAATCAGCCCCAGCATTTT. Encoded protein: CASSNTNQPQHF.

The J gene is TRBJ2-1, the V gene TRBV9; D is unclear. V lost 2 bases, J lost 12 bases, and 21 bases lay in between. Germline V lookup: CDR1 SGDLS, CDR2 YYNGEE. The CDR3 has 15 residues. CDR3 sequence: CASSVASVPSDTQFF. In nucleotides, the CDR3 is TGTGCCAGCAGCGTGGCCAGCGTGCCCTCAGATACGCAGTTCTTC. Full variable domain (rest looked up from reference TRBV9 and TRBJ2-1): DSGVTQTPKHLITATGQRVTLRCSPRSGDLSVYWYQQSLDQGLQFLIQYYNGEERAKGNILERFSAQQFPDLHSELNLSSLELGDSALYFCASSVASVPSDTQFFGPGTRLTVL.

This clonotype was counted ten times or more. The chain employs TRBV20-1 and TRBJ2-1, with TRBD2 matching 7 bases. This CDR3 region has 14 residues. CDR1 and CDR2 (germline): DFQATT, SNEGSKA (reference sequence). The trim removed 6 bases at V and 8 bases at J, leaving 13 bases unmatched. The CDR3 DNA is TGCAGTGCCGCCGGAGCGGGAAAGGGCGATGAGCAGTTCTTC. Encoded protein: CSAAGAGKGDEQFF.

This chain links TRBV2 with TRBJ1-2, with 12 bases fitting TRBD1. Unmatched junction bases numbered 11, after V lost 3 bases and J lost 3 bases. CDR3 length: 18 residues. From germline, CDR1 is SNHLY and CDR2 FYNNEI. The CDR3 DNA reads as TGTGCCAGCAGTGAGGGAGGCGGGACAGGGGGCCCCGACTATGGCTACACCTTC. Its protein product is CASSEGGGTGGPDYGYTF.

This clonotype was counted many times. The chain uses TRBV18 and TRBJ2-7; D remains ambiguous. There are 12 residues in the CDR3. Trimming pared 6 bases from V and 13 bases from J, leaving 19 bases between. Looked up from germline, CDR1 is KGHSH and CDR2 is LQKENI. As DNA, the CDR3 is TGTGCCAGCTCCCTCGCTGAACGGCATCCATACTTC. As protein: CASSLAERHPYF. The full variable domain, in which reference TRBV18 and TRBJ2-7 provide the parts outside the CDR3, is NAGVMQNPRHLVRRRGQEARLRCSPMKGHSHVYWYRQLPEEGLKFMVYLQKENIIDESGMPKERFSAEFPKEGPSILRIQQVVRGDSAAYFCASSLAERHPYFGPGTRLTVT.

Notes on this clonotype: Without the conserved terminal phenylalanine or tryptophan, this CDR3 likely stems from a read error. No DNA is shown, since the ends of the CDR3 on it are uncertain; the CDR3 is the one TCRdb lists. This chain connects TRBV19 to TRBJ1-4; the table calls TRBD1, which could not be checked here. CDR1 is LNHDA and CDR2 is SQIVND in the germline V gene (reference sequence). Ends included, the CDR3 has 12 residues. The chain's CDR3 is CASSIGGTIANY.

In its sample, this clonotype ranks as medium-sized. The J gene is TRBJ2-7, the V gene TRBV20-1; 10 positions agree with TRBD2. The length of the CDR3 is 14 residues. V lost 5 bases, J lost 5 bases, and 9 bases stayed unmatched. In germline, CDR1 is DFQATT, CDR2 SNEGSKA (reference sequence). The CDR3: CSASRTSGTHEQYF. CDR3 DNA sequence: TGCAGTGCTTCCCGAACTAGCGGGACGCACGAGCAGTACTTC.

The V call is TRBV6-5, the J call TRBJ1-2; the match to TRBD1 covers 7 bases. CDR3 length equals 11 residues. With V trimmed by 10 bases and J by 8 bases, 7 bases remained unmatched. Germline V gives CDR1 MNHEY, CDR2 SVGAGI. The CDR3 DNA reads TGTGCCACCAAGACAGGGAGCGGCTACACCTTC. Its translation is CATKTGSGYTF.

V usage is TRBV7-2 and J usage is TRBJ2-7, with 12 bases fitting TRBD2. Germline values: CDR1 SGHTA, CDR2 FQGNSA. Trimming cost V 5 bases and J 6 bases; bases outside gene matches: 2. The CDR3 spans 13 residues. The CDR3 here is CASSMGLAGEQYF. CDR3 coding DNA: TGTGCCAGCAGCATGGGACTAGCGGGCGAGCAGTACTTC. The full variable domain, in which reference TRBV7-2 and TRBJ2-7 provide the parts outside the CDR3, is GAGVSQSPSNKVTEKGKDVELRCDPISGHTALYWYRQSLGQGLEFLIYFQGNSAPDKSGLPSDRFSAERTGGSVSTLTIQRTQQEDSAVYLCASSMGLAGEQYFGPGTRLTVT.

This clonotype was counted between two and nine times. V usage is TRBV3-1 and J usage is TRBJ1-3, with D perhaps matching TRBD1 (6 bases). In germline, CDR1 is LGHDT, CDR2 YNNKEL (reference sequence). The V gene lost 1 base and the J gene lost 3 bases, with 16 bases spanning the gap. CDR3 length equals 17 residues. In DNA form, the CDR3 reads TGTGCCAGCAGCCAAGGCGTATCGGGGGCGCGTGGAAACACCATATATTTT. Its translation: CASSQGVSGARGNTIYF.

In regard to this clonotype: Its ends do not fully match the called genes, so a read error is possible. The chain is built from TRBV6-5 and TRBJ1-4; D might be TRBD1 (5 bases). The germline V gene has CDR1 MNHEY and CDR2 SVGAGI. CDR3 length equals 11 residues. Written as DNA, the CDR3 is TGTGCCGGCAGCGGCAGGGAAAAACTGTTCTTT. Translating gives CAGSGREKLFF.

The chain joins TRBV6-5 to TRBJ2-7; tentatively, D is TRBD1 (5 bases). The CDR3 contains 15 residues. V dropped 2 bases and J dropped 1 base, with 12 bases sitting between them. Germline CDR1 MNHEY, CDR2 SVGAGI. In DNA, the CDR3 is TGTGCCAGCAGTTACGGTGGGGCGACATCCTACGAGCAGTACTTC. Translating gives CASSYGGATSYEQYF.

V gene TRBV15 combines with J gene TRBJ2-7; 11 nucleotides line up with TRBD1. Germline CDR1 is LNHNV and CDR2 is YYDKDF (reference sequence). The CDR3 contains 15 residues. V shed 0 bases, J shed 4 bases, and the junction held 2 bases outside the gene matches. In DNA, the CDR3 is TGTGCCACCAGCAGAGATGGGACAGGGGGATACGAGCAGTACTTC. This gives the protein CATSRDGTGGYEQYF.

The gene calls are TRBV6-2 or TRBV6-3 and TRBJ2-3; a weak D match, TRBD2 (6 bases). Trimming stripped 6 bases from V and 2 bases from J, with 15 bases between. CDR3 length equals 15 residues. Looked up from germline, CDR1 is MNHEY and CDR2 is SVGEGT. The CDR3 protein is CASRGSGDVTDTQYF. The CDR3 DNA is TGTGCCAGCAGGGGGTCGGGGGACGTCACAGATACGCAGTATTTT.

This clonotype was seen at least ten times. This sequence joins TRBV7-9 and TRBJ2-5; D gene uncertain. The CDR3 is made up of 12 amino acids. The V end was cut by 5 bases, the J end by 2 bases, with 6 bases between. In germline, CDR1 is SEHNR, CDR2 FQNEAQ (reference sequence). The CDR3 spells CASSMIQETQYF. The CDR3 nucleotides are TGTGCCAGCAGCATGATTCAAGAGACCCAGTACTTC.

This clonotype was seen repeatedly, ten times or more. V usage is TRBV9 and J usage is TRBJ1-4; 7 bases align to TRBD1. The CDR3 covers 16 residues. The junction had 7 bases not matched to a gene; V was cut back by 0 bases and J by 5 bases. The V gene's germline CDR1 is SGDLS and CDR2 YYNGEE. The CDR3 sequence: CASSVDGGQQNEKLFF. In nucleotides, the CDR3 is TGTGCCAGCAGCGTAGATGGGGGACAGCAAAATGAAAAACTGTTTTTT.

The sample holds a few counts of this clonotype. As the CDR3 is not closed by the conserved phenylalanine or tryptophan, this likely results from a read error. No DNA is shown, since the ends of the CDR3 on it are uncertain; the CDR3 is the one TCRdb lists. The V gene is TRBV2, the J gene TRBJ2-5; TRBD1, as called in the table, went unchecked against the DNA. Germline CDR1 and CDR2: SNHLY and FYNNEI. Ends included, the CDR3 has 15 residues. The CDR3 loop reads CASSNYRGQGYTFGS.

CDR3 protein: CASSLGGVGNEQFF. CDR3 DNA sequence: TGTGCCAGCAGCTTGGGGGGGGTGGGCAATGAGCAGTTCTTC. This chain connects TRBV7-2 to TRBJ2-1; 7 nucleotides align to TRBD2. Trimming at V came to 3 bases and at J to 6 bases, leaving 5 bases not matched to a gene. The CDR3 runs 14 residues. Germline V gene lookup returns CDR1 SGHTA and CDR2 FQGNSA.

This clonotype was observed many times. The chain recombines TRBV5-4 with TRBJ2-5; 14 bases line up with TRBD2. The V segment lost 0 bases and the J segment 7 bases; nucleotides outside the gene matches: 8. Germline loops: CDR1 SGHNT, CDR2 YYREEE (reference sequence). The CDR3 runs to 17 residues. The CDR3 is CASSLGGTSGRLGTQYF. The DNA for the CDR3 is TGTGCCAGCAGCTTGGGGGGGACTAGCGGGAGACTCGGGACCCAGTACTTC.

The rearrangement joins TRBV5-1 to TRBJ2-7, with D perhaps given as TRBD1 or TRBD2 (6 bases each). The germline gives CDR1 SGHRS, CDR2 YFSETQ. The germline V and J ends were trimmed by 3 bases and 3 bases, with 16 bases remaining between them. CDR3 length: 15 residues. CDR3 coding DNA: TGCGCCAGCAGCTCCCAGAAAGGAGGGGGCTACGAGCAGTACTTC. Translating gives CASSSQKGGGYEQYF.

Only a few counts were recorded for this clonotype. This sequence joins TRBV29-1 and TRBJ2-7; 9 bases are a match to TRBD1. The CDR3 has 14 amino acids. Trimming cost V 3 bases and J 6 bases; bases outside gene matches: 9. Germline CDR1 SQVTM, CDR2 ANQGSEA. This CDR3 is CSVEWGTGSFEQYF. In nucleotides, the CDR3 is TGCAGCGTTGAGTGGGGGACAGGGTCGTTCGAGCAGTACTTC.